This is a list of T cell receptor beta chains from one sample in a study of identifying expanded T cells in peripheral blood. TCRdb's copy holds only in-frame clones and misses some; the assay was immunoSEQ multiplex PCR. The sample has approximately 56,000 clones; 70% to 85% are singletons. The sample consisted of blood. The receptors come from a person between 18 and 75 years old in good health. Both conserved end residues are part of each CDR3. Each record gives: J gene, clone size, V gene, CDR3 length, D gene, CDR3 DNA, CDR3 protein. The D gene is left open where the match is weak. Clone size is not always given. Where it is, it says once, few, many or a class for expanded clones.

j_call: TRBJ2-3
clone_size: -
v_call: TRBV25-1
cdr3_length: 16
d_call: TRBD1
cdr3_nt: TGTGCCAGCAGTCCCAGGGTAGGGACAGGGGGAAATACGCAGTATTTT
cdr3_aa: CASSPRVGTGGNTQYF

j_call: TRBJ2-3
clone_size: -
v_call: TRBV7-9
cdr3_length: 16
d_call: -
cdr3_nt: TGTGCCAGCAGCTGGGGTCCAGGGTCAGCCACAGATACGCAGTATTTT
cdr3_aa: CASSWGPGSATDTQYF

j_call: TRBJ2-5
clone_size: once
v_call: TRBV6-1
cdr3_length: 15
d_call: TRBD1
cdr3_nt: TGTGCCAGCAGCCCACCGGGACAGCGAACGGAGACCCAGTACTTC
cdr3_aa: CASSPPGQRTETQYF

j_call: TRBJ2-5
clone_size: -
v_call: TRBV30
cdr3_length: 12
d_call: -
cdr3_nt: TGTGCCACGGGACGGGAAGGGGAGACCCAGTACTTC
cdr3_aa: CATGREGETQYF

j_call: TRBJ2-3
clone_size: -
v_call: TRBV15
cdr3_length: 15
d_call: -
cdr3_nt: TGTGCCACCAGCACAGCCGAGCTAGTCACAGATACGCAGTATTTT
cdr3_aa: CATSTAELVTDTQYF

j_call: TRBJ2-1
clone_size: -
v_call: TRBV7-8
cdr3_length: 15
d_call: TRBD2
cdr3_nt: TGTGCCAGCAGCAGTGCACGGCGGGGGGTGGTTGAGCAGTTCTTC
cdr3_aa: CASSSARRGVVEQFF

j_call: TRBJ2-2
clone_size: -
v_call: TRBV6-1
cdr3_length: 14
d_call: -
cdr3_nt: TGTGCCAGCAATCGAAACCAGGGGTCCGGGGAGCTGTTTTTT
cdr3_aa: CASNRNQGSGELFF

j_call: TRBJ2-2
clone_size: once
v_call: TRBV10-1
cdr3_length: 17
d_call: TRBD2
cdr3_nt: TGCGCCAGCAGCCCGGGACTAGCGGGGGCGAACACCGGGGAGCTGTTTTTT
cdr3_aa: CASSPGLAGANTGELFF

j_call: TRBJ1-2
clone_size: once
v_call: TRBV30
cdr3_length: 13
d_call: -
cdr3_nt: TGTGCCTGGATTGGGGGAAGCGGCTATGGCTACACCTTC
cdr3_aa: CAWIGGSGYGYTF

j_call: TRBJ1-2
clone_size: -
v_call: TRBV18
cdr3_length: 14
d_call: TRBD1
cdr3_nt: TGTGCCAGCTCACCCGGACAGGGGGCCGAAGGCTACACCTTC
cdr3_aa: CASSPGQGAEGYTF

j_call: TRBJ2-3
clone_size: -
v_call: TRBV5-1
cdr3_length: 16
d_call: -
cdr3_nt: TGCGCCAGCAGCTTGGTACCTAGAGCTAGCACAGATACGCAGTATTTT
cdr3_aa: CASSLVPRASTDTQYF

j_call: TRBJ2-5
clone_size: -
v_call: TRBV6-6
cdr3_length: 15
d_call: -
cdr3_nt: TGTGCCAGCAGTGCAGGTCTCAGGTCGGGAGAGACCCAGTACTTC
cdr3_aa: CASSAGLRSGETQYF

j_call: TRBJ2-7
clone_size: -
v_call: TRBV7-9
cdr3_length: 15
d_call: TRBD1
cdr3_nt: TGTGCCAGCAGCACCCGGACAGGGACAACCTACGAGCAGTACTTC
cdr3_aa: CASSTRTGTTYEQYF

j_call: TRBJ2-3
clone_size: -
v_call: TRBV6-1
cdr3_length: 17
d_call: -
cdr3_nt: TGTGCCAGCAGTGTCCGACGTGGCCAGGGGAGCACAGATACGCAGTATTTT
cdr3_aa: CASSVRRGQGSTDTQYF

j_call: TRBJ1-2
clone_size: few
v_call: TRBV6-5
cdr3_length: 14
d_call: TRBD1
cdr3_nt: TGTGCCAGCAGTTTAGGACAGGGGAACTATGGCTACACCTTC
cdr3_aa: CASSLGQGNYGYTF

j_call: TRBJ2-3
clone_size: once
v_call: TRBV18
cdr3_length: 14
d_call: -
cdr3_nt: TGTGCCAGCTCACCGAGGAGACAGGCAGATACGCAGTATTTT
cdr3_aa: CASSPRRQADTQYF

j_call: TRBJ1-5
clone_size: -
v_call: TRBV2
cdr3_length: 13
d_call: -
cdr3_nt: TGTGCCAGCAGAAACAGCTACAATCAGCCCCAGCATTTT
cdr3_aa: CASRNSYNQPQHF

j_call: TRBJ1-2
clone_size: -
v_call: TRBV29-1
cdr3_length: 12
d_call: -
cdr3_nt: TGCAGCGCCCACCGCGCCAGCTATGGCTACACCTTC
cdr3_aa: CSAHRASYGYTF

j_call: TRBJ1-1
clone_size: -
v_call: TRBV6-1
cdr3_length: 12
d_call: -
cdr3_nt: TGTGCCAGCAGTGAAGGCTCTCCGGGAGCTTTCTTT
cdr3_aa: CASSEGSPGAFF

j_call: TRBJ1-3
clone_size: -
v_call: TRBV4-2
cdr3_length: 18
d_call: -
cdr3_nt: TGTGCCAGCAGCCAAGTAGGCGTCAGTAGCCCCTCTGGAAACACCATATATTTT
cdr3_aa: CASSQVGVSSPSGNTIYF

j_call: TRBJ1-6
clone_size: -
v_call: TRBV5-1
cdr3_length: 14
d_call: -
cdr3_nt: TGCGCCAGCAGCTTGGAGGGTGGGGATTCACCCCTCCACTTT
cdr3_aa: CASSLEGGDSPLHF

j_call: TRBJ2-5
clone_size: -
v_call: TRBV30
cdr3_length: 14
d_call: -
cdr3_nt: TGTGCCTGGAGGGCGGGTGATGCGCAAGAGACCCAGTACTTC
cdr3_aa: CAWRAGDAQETQYF

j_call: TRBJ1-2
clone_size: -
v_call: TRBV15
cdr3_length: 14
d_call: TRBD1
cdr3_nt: TGTGCCACCAGCAGAGCAGGGGGAGTCTATGGCTACACCTTC
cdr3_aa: CATSRAGGVYGYTF

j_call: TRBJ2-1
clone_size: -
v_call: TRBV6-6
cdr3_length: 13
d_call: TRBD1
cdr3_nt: TGTGCCAGCAGTAGGCCTGGGACAGGTACGCAGTTCTTC
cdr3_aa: CASSRPGTGTQFF

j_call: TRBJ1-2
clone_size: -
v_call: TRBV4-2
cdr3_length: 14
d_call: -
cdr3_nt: TGTGCCAGCAGCACAGGCGGGGAAAATGAAGGCTACACCTTC
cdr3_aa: CASSTGGENEGYTF

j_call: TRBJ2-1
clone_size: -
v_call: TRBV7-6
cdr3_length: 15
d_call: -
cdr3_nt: TGTGCCAGCACCCCAGTCGGCGGGGTCTACAATGAGCAGTTCTTC
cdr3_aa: CASTPVGGVYNEQFF

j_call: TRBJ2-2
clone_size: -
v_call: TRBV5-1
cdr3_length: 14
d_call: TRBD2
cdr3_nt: TGCGCCAGCAGTCAGCGGGACAACACCGGGGAGCTGTTTTTT
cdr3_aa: CASSQRDNTGELFF

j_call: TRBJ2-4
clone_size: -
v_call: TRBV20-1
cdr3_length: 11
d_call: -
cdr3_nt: TGCAGTGTTAGTAGGTCAAACATTCAGTACTTC
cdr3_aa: CSVSRSNIQYF

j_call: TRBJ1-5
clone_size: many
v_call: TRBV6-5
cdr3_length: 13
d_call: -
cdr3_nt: TGTGCCAGCAGTCAAGGTTATCATCAGCCCCAGCATTTT
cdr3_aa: CASSQGYHQPQHF

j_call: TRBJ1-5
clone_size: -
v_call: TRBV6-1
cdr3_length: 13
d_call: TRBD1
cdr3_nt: TGTGCCAGCAGTGAGGGACAGAATCAGCCCCAGCATTTT
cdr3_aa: CASSEGQNQPQHF

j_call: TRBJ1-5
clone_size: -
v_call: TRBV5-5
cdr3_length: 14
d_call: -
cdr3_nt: TGTGCCAGCAGCGGAGTGCAGGGCAATCAGCCCCAGCATTTT
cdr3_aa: CASSGVQGNQPQHF

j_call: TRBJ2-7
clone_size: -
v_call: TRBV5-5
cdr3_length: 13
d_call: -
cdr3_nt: TGTGCCAGCAGCCACAACACGGCTTACGAGCAGTACTTC
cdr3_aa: CASSHNTAYEQYF

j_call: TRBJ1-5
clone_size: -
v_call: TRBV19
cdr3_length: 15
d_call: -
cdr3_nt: TGTGCCAGTAGCGACTCTCCAGGAAGCAATCAGCCCCAGCATTTT
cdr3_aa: CASSDSPGSNQPQHF

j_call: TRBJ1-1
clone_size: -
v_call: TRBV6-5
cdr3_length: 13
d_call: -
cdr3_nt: TGTGCCGTCACAAAGACAGCCAACACTGAAGCTTTCTTT
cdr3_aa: CAVTKTANTEAFF

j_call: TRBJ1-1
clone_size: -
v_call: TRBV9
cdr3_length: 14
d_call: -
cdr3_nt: TGTGCCAGCAGCCCCAGCGGGGGTGGCACTGAAGCTTTCTTT
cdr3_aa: CASSPSGGGTEAFF

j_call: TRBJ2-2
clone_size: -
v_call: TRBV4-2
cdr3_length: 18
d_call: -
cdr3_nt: TGTGCCAGCAGCACTCAGGTCAAGATAACAGGTCCCACCGGGGAGCTGTTTTTT
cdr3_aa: CASSTQVKITGPTGELFF

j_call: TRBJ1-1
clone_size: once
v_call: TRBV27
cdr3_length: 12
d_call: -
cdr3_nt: TGTGCCAGCAGTCCCCGTGGGTCCGCAGCTTTCTTT
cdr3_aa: CASSPRGSAAFF

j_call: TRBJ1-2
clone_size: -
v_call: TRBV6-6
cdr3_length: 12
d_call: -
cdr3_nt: TGTGCCAGCAGTGGGGGGGCTCATGGCTACACCTTC
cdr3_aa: CASSGGAHGYTF

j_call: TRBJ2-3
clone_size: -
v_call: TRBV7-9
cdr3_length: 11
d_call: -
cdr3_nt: TGTGCCAGCAGCTTAGGAGGGGATCAGTATTTT
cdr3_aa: CASSLGGDQYF

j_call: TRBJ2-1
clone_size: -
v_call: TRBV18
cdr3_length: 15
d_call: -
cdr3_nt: TGTGCCAGCTCACCGGGGGCCGGACGCAACAATGAGCAGTTCTTC
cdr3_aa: CASSPGAGRNNEQFF

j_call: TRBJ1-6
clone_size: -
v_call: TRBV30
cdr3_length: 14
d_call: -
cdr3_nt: TGTGCCTGGAGGATAGGGGACACTAATTCACCCCTCCACTTT
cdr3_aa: CAWRIGDTNSPLHF

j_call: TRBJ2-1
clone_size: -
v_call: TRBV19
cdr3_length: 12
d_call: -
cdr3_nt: TGTGCCAGTAGTATTAAGGTTAATGAGCAGTTCTTC
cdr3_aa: CASSIKVNEQFF

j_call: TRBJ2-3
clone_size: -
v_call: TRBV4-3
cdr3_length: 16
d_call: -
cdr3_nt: TGCGCCAGCAGCCAAGGAGGGCTAGGGAGCACAGATACGCAGTATTTT
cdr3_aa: CASSQGGLGSTDTQYF

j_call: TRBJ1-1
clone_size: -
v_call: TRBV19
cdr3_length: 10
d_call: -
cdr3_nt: TGTGCCAGTATCCAGGGTTGGCCTTTCTTT
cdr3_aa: CASIQGWPFF

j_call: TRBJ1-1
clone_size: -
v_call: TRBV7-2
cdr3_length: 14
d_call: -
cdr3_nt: TGTGCCAGCAGCTTAGCCGGGTTGAACACTGAAGCTTTCTTT
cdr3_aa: CASSLAGLNTEAFF